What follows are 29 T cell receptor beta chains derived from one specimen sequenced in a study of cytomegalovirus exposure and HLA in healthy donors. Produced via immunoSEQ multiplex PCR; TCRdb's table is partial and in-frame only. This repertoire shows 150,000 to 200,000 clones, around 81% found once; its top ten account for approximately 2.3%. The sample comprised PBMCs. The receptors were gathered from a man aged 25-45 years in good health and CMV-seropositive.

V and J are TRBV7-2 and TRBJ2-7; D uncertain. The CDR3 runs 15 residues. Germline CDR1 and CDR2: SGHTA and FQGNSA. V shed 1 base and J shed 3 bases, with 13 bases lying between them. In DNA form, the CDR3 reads TGTGCCAGCAGCTTAGTCTCTCAGGTCGTCTACGAGCAGTACTTC. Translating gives CASSLVSQVVYEQYF.

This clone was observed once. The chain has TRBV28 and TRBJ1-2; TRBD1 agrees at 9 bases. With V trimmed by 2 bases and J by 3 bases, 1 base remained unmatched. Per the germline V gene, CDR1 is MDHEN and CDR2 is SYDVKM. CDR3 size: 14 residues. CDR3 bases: TGTGCCAGCAGTTTACGGACAGGGGACTATGGCTACACCTTC. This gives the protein CASSLRTGDYGYTF.

CDR3 coding DNA: TGCGCCAGCAGCCAAGAATCCACAGGGGGCACTGAAGCTTTCTTT. Its protein product is CASSQESTGGTEAFF. The genes are TRBV4-3 and TRBJ1-1; 8 bases are shared with TRBD1. The V and J ends lost 0 bases and 4 bases, in that order; junction bases with no gene match: 4. There are 15 residues in the CDR3. CDR1 is LGHNA and CDR2 is YSLEER in the germline V gene.

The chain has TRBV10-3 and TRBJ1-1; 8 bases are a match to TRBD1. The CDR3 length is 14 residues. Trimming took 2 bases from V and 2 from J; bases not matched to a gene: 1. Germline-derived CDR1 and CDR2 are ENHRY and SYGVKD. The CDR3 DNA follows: TGTGCCATCAGTGAGGGACAGGGAAACACTGAAGCTTTCTTT. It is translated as CAISEGQGNTEAFF.

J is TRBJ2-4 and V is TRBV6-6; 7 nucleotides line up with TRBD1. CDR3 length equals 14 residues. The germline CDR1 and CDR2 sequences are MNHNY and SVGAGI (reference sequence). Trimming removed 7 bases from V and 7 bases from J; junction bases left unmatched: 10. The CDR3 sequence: CASKLGGNENIQYF. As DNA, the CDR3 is TGTGCCAGCAAGTTAGGGGGCAACGAGAACATTCAGTACTTC.

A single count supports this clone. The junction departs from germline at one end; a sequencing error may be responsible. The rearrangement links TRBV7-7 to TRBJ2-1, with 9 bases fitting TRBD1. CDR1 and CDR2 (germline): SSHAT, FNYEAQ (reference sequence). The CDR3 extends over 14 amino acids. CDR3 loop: CASSLGTGRDEQFF. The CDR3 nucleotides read TGTGCTAGCAGCTTAGGGACAGGGCGCGATGAGCAGTTCTTC.

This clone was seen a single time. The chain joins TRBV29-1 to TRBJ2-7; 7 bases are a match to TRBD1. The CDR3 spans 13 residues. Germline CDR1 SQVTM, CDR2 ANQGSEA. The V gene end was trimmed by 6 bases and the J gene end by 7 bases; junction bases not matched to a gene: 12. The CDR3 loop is CSVAPAGGREQYF. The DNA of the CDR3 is TGCAGCGTAGCCCCGGCAGGGGGTCGGGAGCAGTACTTC.

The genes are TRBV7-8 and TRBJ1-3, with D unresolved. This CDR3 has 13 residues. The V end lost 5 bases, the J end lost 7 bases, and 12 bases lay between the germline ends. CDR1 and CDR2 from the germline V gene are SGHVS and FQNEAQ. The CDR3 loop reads CASSPSNGNTIYF. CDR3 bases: TGTGCCAGCAGCCCGTCAAACGGGAACACCATATATTTT.

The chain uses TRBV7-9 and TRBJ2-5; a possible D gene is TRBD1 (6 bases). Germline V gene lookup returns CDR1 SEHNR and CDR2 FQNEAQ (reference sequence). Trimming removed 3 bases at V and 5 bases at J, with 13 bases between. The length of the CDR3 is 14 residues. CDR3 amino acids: CASSFAAGVETQYF. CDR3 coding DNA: TGTGCCAGCAGCTTCGCGGCAGGGGTGGAGACCCAGTACTTC. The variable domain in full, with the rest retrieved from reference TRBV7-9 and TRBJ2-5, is DTGVSQNPRHKITKRGQNVTFRCDPISEHNRLYWYRQTLGQGPEFLTYFQNEAQLEKSRLLSDRFSAERPKGSFSTLEIQRTEQGDSAMYLCASSFAAGVETQYFGPGTRLLVL.

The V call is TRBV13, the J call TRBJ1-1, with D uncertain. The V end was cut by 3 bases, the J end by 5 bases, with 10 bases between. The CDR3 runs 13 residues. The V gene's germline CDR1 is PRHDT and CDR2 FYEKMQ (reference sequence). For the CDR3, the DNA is TGTGCCAGCAGCTTCCCACCGCGGACTGAAGCTTTCTTT. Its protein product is CASSFPPRTEAFF.

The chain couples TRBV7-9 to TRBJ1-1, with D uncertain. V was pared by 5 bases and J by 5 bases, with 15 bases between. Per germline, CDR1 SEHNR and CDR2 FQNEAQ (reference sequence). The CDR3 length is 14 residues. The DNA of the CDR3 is TGTGCCAGCAGCGGAGAGACGTGGTGGACTGAAGCTTTCTTT. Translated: CASSGETWWTEAFF.

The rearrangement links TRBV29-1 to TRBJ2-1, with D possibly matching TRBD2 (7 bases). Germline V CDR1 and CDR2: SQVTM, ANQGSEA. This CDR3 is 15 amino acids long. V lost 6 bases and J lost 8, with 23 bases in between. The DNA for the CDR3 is TGCAGCGTCCAGGGGAGGGGCGGTACCGTGGATGAGCAGTTCTTC. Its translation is CSVQGRGGTVDEQFF.

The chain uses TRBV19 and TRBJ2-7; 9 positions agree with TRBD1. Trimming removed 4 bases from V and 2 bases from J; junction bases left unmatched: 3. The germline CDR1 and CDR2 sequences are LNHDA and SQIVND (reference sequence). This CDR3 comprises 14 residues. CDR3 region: CASSTWTGAYEQYF. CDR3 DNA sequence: TGTGCCAGTAGTACCTGGACAGGGGCCTACGAGCAGTACTTC.

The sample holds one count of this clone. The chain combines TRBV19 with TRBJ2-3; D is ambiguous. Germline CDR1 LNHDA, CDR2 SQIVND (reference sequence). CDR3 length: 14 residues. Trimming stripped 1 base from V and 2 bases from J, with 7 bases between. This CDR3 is CASSIALLTDTQYF. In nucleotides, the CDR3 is TGTGCCAGTAGTATAGCCCTCCTCACAGATACGCAGTATTTT.

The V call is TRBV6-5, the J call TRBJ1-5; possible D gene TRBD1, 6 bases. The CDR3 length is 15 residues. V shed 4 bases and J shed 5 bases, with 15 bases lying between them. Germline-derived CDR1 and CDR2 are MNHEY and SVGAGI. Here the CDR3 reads CASSLQGGLDQPQHF. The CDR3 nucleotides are TGTGCCAGCAGTTTACAGGGTGGATTAGATCAGCCCCAGCATTTT.

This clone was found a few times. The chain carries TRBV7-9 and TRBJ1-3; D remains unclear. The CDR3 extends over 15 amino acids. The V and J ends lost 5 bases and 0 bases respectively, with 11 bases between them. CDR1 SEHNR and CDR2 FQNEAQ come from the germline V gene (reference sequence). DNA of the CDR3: TGTGCCAGCAGCGCGAACAGCCACTCTGGAAACACCATATATTTT. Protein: CASSANSHSGNTIYF. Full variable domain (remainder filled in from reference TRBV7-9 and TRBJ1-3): DTGVSQNPRHKITKRGQNVTFRCDPISEHNRLYWYRQTLGQGPEFLTYFQNEAQLEKSRLLSDRFSAERPKGSFSTLEIQRTEQGDSAMYLCASSANSHSGNTIYFGEGSWLTVV.

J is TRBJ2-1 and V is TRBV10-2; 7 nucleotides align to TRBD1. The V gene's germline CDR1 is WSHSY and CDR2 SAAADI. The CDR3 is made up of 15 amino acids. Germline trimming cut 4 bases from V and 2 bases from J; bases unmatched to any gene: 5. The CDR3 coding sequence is TGCGCCAGCAGTGGAGACAGGGTCACCTACAATGAGCAGTTCTTC. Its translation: CASSGDRVTYNEQFF.

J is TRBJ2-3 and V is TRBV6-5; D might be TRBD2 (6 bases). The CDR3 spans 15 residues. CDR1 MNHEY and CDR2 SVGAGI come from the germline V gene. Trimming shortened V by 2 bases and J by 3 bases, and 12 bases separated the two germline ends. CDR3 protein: CASSYVGGGTDTQYF. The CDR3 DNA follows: TGTGCCAGCAGTTACGTCGGGGGTGGGACAGATACGCAGTATTTT.

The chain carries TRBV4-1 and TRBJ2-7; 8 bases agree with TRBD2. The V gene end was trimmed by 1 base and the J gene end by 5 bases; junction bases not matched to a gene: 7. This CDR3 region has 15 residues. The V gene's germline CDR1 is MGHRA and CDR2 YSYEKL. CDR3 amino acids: CASSQARLARNEQYF. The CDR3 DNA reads TGCGCCAGCAGCCAAGCGAGACTAGCGAGAAACGAGCAGTACTTC.

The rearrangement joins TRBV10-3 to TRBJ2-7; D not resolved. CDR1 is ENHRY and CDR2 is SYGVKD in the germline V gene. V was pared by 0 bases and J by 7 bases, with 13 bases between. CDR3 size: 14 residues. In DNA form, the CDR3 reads TGTGCCATCAGTGAGTCCCTACGGGTTTGGGAGCAGTACTTC. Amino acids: CAISESLRVWEQYF.

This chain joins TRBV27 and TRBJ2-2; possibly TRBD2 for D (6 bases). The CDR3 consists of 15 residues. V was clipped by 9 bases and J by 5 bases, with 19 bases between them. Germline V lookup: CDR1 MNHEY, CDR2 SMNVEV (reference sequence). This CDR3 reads CASTRTSWWTGELFF. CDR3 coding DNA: TGTGCCAGTACCAGAACTAGCTGGTGGACCGGGGAGCTGTTTTTT.

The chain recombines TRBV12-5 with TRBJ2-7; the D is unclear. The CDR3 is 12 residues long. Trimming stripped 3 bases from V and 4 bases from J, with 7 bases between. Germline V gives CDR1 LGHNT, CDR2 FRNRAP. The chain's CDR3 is CASGFIPYEQYF. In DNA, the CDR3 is TGTGCTAGTGGTTTTATTCCGTACGAGCAGTACTTC.

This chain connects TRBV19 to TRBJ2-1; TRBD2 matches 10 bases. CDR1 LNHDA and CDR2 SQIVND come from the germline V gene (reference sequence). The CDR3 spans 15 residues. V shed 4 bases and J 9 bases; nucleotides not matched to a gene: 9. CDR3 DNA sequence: TGTGCCAGTAGTAGGAATAGCGGGGGGATTGGTGAGCAGTTCTTC. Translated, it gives CASSRNSGGIGEQFF.

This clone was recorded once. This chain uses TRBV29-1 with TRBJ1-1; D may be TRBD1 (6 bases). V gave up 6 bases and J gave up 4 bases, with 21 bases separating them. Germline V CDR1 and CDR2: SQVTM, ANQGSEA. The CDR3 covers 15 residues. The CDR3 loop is CSVGGGAGEGTEAFF. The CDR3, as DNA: TGCAGCGTCGGGGGGGGAGCAGGGGAAGGCACTGAAGCTTTCTTT.

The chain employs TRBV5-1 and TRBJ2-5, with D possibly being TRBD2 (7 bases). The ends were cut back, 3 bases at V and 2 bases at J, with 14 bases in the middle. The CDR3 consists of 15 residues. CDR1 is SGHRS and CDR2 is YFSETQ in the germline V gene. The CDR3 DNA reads TGCGCCAGCAGCTCCGCTAGGGGGGGGCAAGAGACCCAGTACTTC. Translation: CASSSARGGQETQYF.

The CDR3 loop reads CASSQDPGQGAPDGELFF. The CDR3 DNA follows: TGCGCCAGCAGCCAAGATCCGGGGCAGGGGGCGCCGGACGGGGAGCTGTTTTTT. The chain is built from TRBV4-3 and TRBJ2-2, with 8 bases that match TRBD1. Trimming cost V 0 bases and J 7 bases; bases outside gene matches: 13. The CDR3 covers 18 residues. The germline V gene encodes CDR1 LGHNA and CDR2 YSLEER.

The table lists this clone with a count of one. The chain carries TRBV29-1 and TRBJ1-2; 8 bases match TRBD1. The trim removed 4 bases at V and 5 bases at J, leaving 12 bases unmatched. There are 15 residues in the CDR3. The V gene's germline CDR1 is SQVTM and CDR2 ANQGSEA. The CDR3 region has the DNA TGCAGCGTTGTCCGACAGGGGCGCCGGAGTTATGGCTACACCTTC. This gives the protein CSVVRQGRRSYGYTF.

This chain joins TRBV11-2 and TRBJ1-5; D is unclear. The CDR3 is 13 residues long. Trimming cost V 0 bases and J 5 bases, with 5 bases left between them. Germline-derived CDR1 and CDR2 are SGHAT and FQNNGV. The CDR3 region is CASSLEEDQPQHF. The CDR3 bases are TGTGCCAGCAGCTTAGAGGAGGATCAGCCCCAGCATTTT. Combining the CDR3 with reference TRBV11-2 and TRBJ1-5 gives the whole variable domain EAGVAQSPRYKIIEKRQSVAFWCNPISGHATLYWYQQILGQGPKLLIQFQNNGVVDDSQLPKDRFSAERLKGVDSTLKIQPAKLEDSAVYLCASSLEEDQPQHFGDGTRLSIL.

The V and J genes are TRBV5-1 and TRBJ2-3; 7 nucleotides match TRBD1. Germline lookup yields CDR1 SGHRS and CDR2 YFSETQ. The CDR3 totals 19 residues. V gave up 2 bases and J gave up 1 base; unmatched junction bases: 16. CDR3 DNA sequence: TGCGCCAGCAGCTTCGACACGGGGAAGGCCGGGACAGGCACAGATACGCAGTATTTT. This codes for CASSFDTGKAGTGTDTQYF.